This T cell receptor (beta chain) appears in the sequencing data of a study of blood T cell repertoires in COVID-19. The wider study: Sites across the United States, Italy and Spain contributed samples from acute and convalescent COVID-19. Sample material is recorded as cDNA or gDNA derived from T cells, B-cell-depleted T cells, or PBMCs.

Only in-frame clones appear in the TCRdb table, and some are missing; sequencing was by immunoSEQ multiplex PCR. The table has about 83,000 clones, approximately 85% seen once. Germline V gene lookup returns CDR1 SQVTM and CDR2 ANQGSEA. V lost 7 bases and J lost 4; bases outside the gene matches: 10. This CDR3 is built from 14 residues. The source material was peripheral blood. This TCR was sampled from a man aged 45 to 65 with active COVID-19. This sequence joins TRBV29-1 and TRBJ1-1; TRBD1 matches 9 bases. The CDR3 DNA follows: TGCAGCGGGGGAACCGGGACAGGGTCCACTGAAGCTTTCTTT. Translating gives CSGGTGTGSTEAFF.